This paragraph reports one TCR beta chain. Its antigen remains undetermined. Base qualities are missing; no much larger clone stands one base away. Systemically healthy Caucasian individuals from Russia, 35 to 40 in total and aged about 6 to 100 years, were included as donors. Approximately 10 milliliters of peripheral blood were collected from each donor into EDTA-treated Vacutainer tubes. PBMCs were isolated by Ficoll-Paque density-gradient centrifugation, with at least 6 million obtained per sample. Total RNA, at least 5 micrograms per sample, was extracted from PBMCs with Trizol reagent. For every donor, flow cytometry on a PBMC aliquot measured the percentage of naive CD45RAhigh/CD27high T cells. Library generation was performed with 5' RACE. Sequencing used an Illumina HiSeq 2500. The second PCR ran for roughly 7 to 12 cycles and used a J-beta primer mix along with a sample-barcoded 5' primer. A template-switch 5' adaptor carrying 12 random nucleotides introduced a unique molecular identifier onto each TCR beta cDNA molecule. Each sample yielded at least 3 million CDR3-containing paired-end reads. First-strand cDNA was synthesized from all RNA with the Mint cDNA synthesis kit, primed by a TRBC-specific oligonucleotide. Following uracil-DNA glycosylase treatment, a first 18-cycle PCR with universal primers M1SS and BC2_uni_R was performed on all cDNA. Per the authors' processing: For normalization, 1 million high-quality reads, each with a distinct molecular identifier, were randomly selected from each sample. Instead of being binned into consensus sequences, reads that shared molecular identifiers were thrown out. MiTCR, run with a Q25 quality threshold and the strictest error-elimination algorithm, handled CDR3 identification, clonotype clustering and error correction. Lower-bound total TCR beta diversity was estimated with a nonparametric unseen species model using Euler transformation. TCRdb reanalyzed the raw reads on its own, using fastp at Q25 for trimming and MiXCR for clone calling, and kept in-frame beta chains. A single entry per CDR3 protein holds the most common genes and DNA from its merged rows. TCRdb, rather than the study authors, made the V and J calls. Present in this sample are approximately 800,000 distinct CDR3 sequences, just under 25% of which were seen just once. The top ten hold approximately 4% of the sample.

These data are taken from a study of blood T cells in healthy people across ages (dated by TCRdb to the mid-2010s). Regarding the study in general: In model experiments, template switching captured roughly one uniquely barcoded TCR beta cDNA molecule for every two T cells. Four age groups were formed from the donors: young (average 16 years), middle-aged (just under 40), aged (62) and long-lived (around 82). The study measured age-related changes in TCR beta repertoire diversity using deep sequencing normalized with unique cDNA molecular identifiers. Two additional independent replicas of 1 million unique cDNA reads from the same blood draw were analyzed for two donors (one aged 18 to 29 and one aged 80 or older). Overall results and qualifications from the work: The long-lived group showed more naive CD4+ T cells, fewer expanded clones and increased TCR diversity than the aged group, suggesting age selection. The CMV infection status of donors was not known, potentially confounding age-related changes in expanded clonotypes. There was a strong correlation between observed TCR beta diversity and the percentage of naive T cells measured by flow cytometry. As age increased, observed TCR beta diversity per million T cells dropped in a roughly linear way, and a significant reduction was already evident by age 40. Bulk unsorted PBMC profiling prevented conclusive comparison of naive and antigen-experienced compartments. Estimates of total diversity from one million sequenced T cells were regarded as lower bounds and underestimates.

CDR1 LGHNA and CDR2 YSLEER are derived from the germline V gene. Spanning cysteine to phenylalanine, the CDR3 consists of 13 amino acids. Just CDR3 DNA is preserved here, 39 bases in frame from base 1. Another study also made use of these data, one on T cells of mothers and their children. As described in the second report: The donors were nine systemically healthy Caucasian individuals, made up of three mothers and their six children. cDNA synthesis consumed the entire amount of extracted RNA, loaded at 1.5 ug RNA in each 15 ul reaction. In the second PCR, sample barcodes and 2-4 random nucleotides were introduced via the M1S primer. Each mother yielded over 8 million TCR beta CDR3 reads and each child some 3 million reads. Thymic selection similarly shapes TCR recombination output in related and unrelated pairs, with minor effect from inherited differences. Normalized repertoire overlap in related mother-child pairs was always slightly higher than in unrelated mother-child pairs, but the difference was never significant. Persistent microchimeric T cell clones were not detected, at a sensitivity of approximately 98 clones per million clonotypes. To look for features that set related mother-child pairs apart from unrelated individuals, the researchers ran deep NGS to compare the TCR beta repertoires of mothers and children. Mothers averaged about 37 +/- 4 years of age and children averaged roughly 12 +/- 4 years. Libraries were sequenced on Illumina HiSeq 2000 with 100+100 nt paired-end reads after adapter ligation with NEBNext reagents. To prevent cross-contamination, the mother and child libraries were prepared one month apart and sequenced in separate runs. Each donor had between about 500,000 and 2,300,000 distinct TCR beta clonotypes identified. Naive TCR beta clonotypes were estimated from low-frequency clonotypes matched to each donor's FACS-determined naive share, without sorting.

Here the chain combines TRBV4-3 and TRBJ2-5; the D gene assignment is perhaps TRBD1 or TRBD2, with each matching 5 bases. The J call is uncertain, as TRBJ2-1 better fits the DNA end. Sequenced sample: blood. The sequence was collected from a boy aged 10-17 years in good health. The base sequence is TGCGCCAGCAGCCAAGATCTGGGGACTGAGCAGTTCTTC. The translation is CASSQDLGTEQFF.